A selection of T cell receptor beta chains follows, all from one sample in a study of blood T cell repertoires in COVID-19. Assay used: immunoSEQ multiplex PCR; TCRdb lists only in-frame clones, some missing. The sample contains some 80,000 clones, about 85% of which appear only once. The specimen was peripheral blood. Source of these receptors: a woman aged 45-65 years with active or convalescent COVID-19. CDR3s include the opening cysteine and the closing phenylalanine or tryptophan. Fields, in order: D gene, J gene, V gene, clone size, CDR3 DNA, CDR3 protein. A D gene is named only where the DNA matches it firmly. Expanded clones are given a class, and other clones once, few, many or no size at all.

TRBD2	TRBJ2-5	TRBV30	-	TGTGCCGGGGGAGCGGGGGGCCAAGAGACCCAGTACTTC	CAGGAGGQETQYF
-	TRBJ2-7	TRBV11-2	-	TGTGCCAGCAGCAACACCTACGAGCAGTACTTC	CASSNTYEQYF
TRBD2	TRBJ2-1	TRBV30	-	TGTGCCTGGAGTGGTGCAGGGAGCGGGGGCGATCAGCAGTTCTTC	CAWSGAGSGGDQQFF
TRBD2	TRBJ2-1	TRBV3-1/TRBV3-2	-	TGTGCCAGCAGCCCCCGGGCTAGCGGTAACAATGAGCAGTTCTTC	CASSPRASGNNEQFF
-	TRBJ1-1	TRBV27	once	TGTGCCAGCAGTTTCCAGGCAGGGCGGGCTTTCTTT	CASSFQAGRAFF
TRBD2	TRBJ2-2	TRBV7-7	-	TGTGCCAGCAGCTTTCTAGCGGGGACGAACACCGGGGAGCTGTTTTTT	CASSFLAGTNTGELFF
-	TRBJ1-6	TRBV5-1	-	TGCGCCAGCAGCTTGCCGGGTAAAAATTCACCCCTCCACTTT	CASSLPGKNSPLHF
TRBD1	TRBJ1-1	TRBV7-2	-	TGTGCCAGCAGCATAACAGGGGAGGCTGAAGCTTTCTTT	CASSITGEAEAFF
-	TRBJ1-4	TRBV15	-	TGTGCCACCAGCAGAGATTTTTCCAGAAAGGGACTTAATGAAAAACTGTTTTTT	CATSRDFSRKGLNEKLFF
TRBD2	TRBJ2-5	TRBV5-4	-	TGTGCCAGCAGCAACGCCGGAGCGGGGGGGCGCCAAGAGACCCAGTACTTC	CASSNAGAGGRQETQYF
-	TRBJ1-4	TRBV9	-	TGTGCCAGCAGCGTAGTGCCAGGGGTTAATGAAAAACTGTTTTTT	CASSVVPGVNEKLFF
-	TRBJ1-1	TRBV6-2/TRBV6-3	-	TGTGCCAGCAGTTCCGCAGGGTTGAACACTGAAGCTTTCTTT	CASSSAGLNTEAFF
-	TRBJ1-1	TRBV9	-	TGTGCCAGCAGCCCAGACCACCAAAGGAGTGAAGCTTTCTTT	CASSPDHQRSEAFF
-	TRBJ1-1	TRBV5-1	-	TGCGCCAGCGGACGGGGGAACACTGAAGCTTTCTTT	CASGRGNTEAFF
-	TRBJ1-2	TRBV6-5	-	TGTGCCAGCAGTTTTGGGCAGGGGAACTATGGCTACACCTTC	CASSFGQGNYGYTF
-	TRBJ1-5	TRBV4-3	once	TGCGCCAGCAGCCAAGTAGTCAATCAGCCCCAGCATTTT	CASSQVVNQPQHF